This T cell receptor beta chain stems from a study of PD-L1 blockade in urothelial cancer. Germline CDR1 and CDR2: GTSNPN and SVGIG (reference sequence). This CDR3 has 15 amino acids. Trimming cost V 1 base and J 2 bases, with 15 bases left between them. Repertoires were generated with immunoSEQ multiplex PCR, while TCRdb's copy carries only in-frame clones and drops some. The sample has 85,000 to 130,000 clones, around 90% seen once. This receptor was identified in a woman older than 75 with urothelial cancer. This chain uses TRBV30 with TRBJ2-7, with a weak D call TRBD1 (6 bases). Sequencing used PBMCs, obtained around atezolizumab (anti-PD-L1) treatment. The CDR3 is CAWSDASRTAYEQYF. CDR3 nucleotides: TGTGCCTGGAGTGACGCATCGCGGACAGCCTACGAGCAGTACTTC.